A single sample gave rise to the 28 T cell receptor beta chains below, sequenced in a study of identical twins. TCRdb reprocessed the 5' RACE reads with MiXCR, giving one entry per CDR3 protein. This table holds 400,000 to 550,000 distinct CDR3 sequences, 20% to 30% found once. This sample also appeared in a second study, on T cells expressing NK-cell markers.

The sequenced material came from CD4+ T cells sorted from blood. The receptors were gathered from a woman aged 18-35 years in good health.

The V and J genes are TRBV3-1 and TRBJ2-7; 7 nucleotides align to TRBD1. Unmatched junction bases numbered 11, after V lost 4 bases and J lost 5 bases. The germline V gene encodes CDR1 LGHDT and CDR2 YNNKEL (reference sequence). This CDR3 comprises 15 residues. The CDR3 bases are TGTGCCAGCAGCCTCCTTTCGACAGGGAGAAACGAGCAGTACTTC. It encodes CASSLLSTGRNEQYF.

This clonotype was recorded many times. The chain has TRBV12-3 or TRBV12-4 and TRBJ2-4; D assignment may be TRBD1 or TRBD2 (6 bases each). Deletions cut 6 bases from V and 9 bases from J, with 15 bases between. This CDR3 spans 13 amino acids. The CDR3 DNA sequence: TGTGCCAGCAGCCGACAGGAGGGGGGCATTCAGTACTTC. It encodes CASSRQEGGIQYF.

The rearrangement uses TRBV5-1 and TRBJ2-2, with D perhaps being TRBD1 or TRBD2 (6 bases each). Germline V CDR1 and CDR2: SGHRS, YFSETQ. Trimming left V 4 bases short and J 5 bases short, with 18 bases between. CDR3 length: 16 residues. CDR3 in DNA: TGCGCCAGCAGCCCCGGGCATGGGGGGCCAACCGGGGAGCTGTTTTTT. Translated, it gives CASSPGHGGPTGELFF.

The gene calls are TRBV5-1 and TRBJ2-6; 7 bases are shared with TRBD1. The V and J ends lost 4 bases and 0 bases, in that order; junction bases with no gene match: 13. Germline CDR1 is SGHRS and CDR2 is YFSETQ. This CDR3 is 19 amino acids long. CDR3 coding DNA: TGCGCCAGCAGCGGGGCCGGGGACAGACACTTCTCTGGGGCCAACGTCCTGACTTTC. Residues: CASSGAGDRHFSGANVLTF.

The genes are TRBV20-1 and TRBJ2-7; D remains ambiguous. The CDR3 runs 11 residues. The V end was cut by 5 bases, the J end by 0 bases, with 5 bases between. The germline V gene encodes CDR1 DFQATT and CDR2 SNEGSKA (reference sequence). CDR3 DNA sequence: TGCAGTGCTTGGGACTCCTACGAGCAGTACTTC. Residues: CSAWDSYEQYF.

In this sample, this clonotype turned up a few times. The chain uses TRBV19 and TRBJ2-7; 8 nucleotides align to TRBD1. The CDR3 spans 15 residues. With 6 bases clipped from V and 0 bases from J, the junction kept 7 bases outside the gene matches. Per germline, CDR1 LNHDA and CDR2 SQIVND (reference sequence). The CDR3 protein is CASRDPGQVSYEQYF. The DNA of the CDR3 is TGTGCCAGTAGGGATCCGGGACAGGTCTCCTACGAGCAGTACTTC.

V gene TRBV3-1 combines with J gene TRBJ1-1; the D gene is possibly TRBD1 (6 bases). This CDR3 contains 11 residues. CDR1 LGHDT and CDR2 YNNKEL come from the germline V gene (reference sequence). V gave up 1 base and J gave up 10 bases, with 7 bases separating them. CDR3 sequence (DNA): TGTGCCAGCAGCCAAGGAGGGGGAGCTTTCTTT. Its translation: CASSQGGGAFF.

The chain combines TRBV19 with TRBJ2-3; D is ambiguous. Germline CDR1 is LNHDA and CDR2 is SQIVND (reference sequence). V lost 5 bases to trimming and J lost 0 bases, with 9 bases between them. The CDR3 extends over 14 amino acids. CDR3 DNA sequence: TGTGCCAGTAGTCTGACTTATAGCACAGATACGCAGTATTTT. This translates into CASSLTYSTDTQYF.

The chain employs TRBV5-1 and TRBJ1-1; D is perhaps TRBD1 (5 bases). Germline V gives CDR1 SGHRS, CDR2 YFSETQ. V shed 7 bases and J shed 4 bases, with 17 bases lying between them. This CDR3 has 14 residues. CDR3 in amino acids: CASRLSSGGTEAFF. DNA of the CDR3: TGCGCCAGCCGATTATCCTCCGGGGGCACTGAAGCTTTCTTT.

This clonotype has a count of ten or more. The V and J genes are TRBV5-5 and TRBJ2-7; D is uncertain. CDR1 and CDR2 from the germline V gene are SGHKS and YYEKEE (reference sequence). The CDR3 runs to 12 residues. Trimming removed 1 base at V and 7 bases at J, with 9 bases between. This CDR3 reads CASSLSTLEQYF. CDR3 in DNA: TGTGCCAGCAGCTTGAGCACCTTGGAGCAGTACTTC. The complete variable domain, with remaining parts taken from reference TRBV5-5 and TRBJ2-7, reads DAGVTQSPTHLIKTRGQQVTLRCSPISGHKSVSWYQQVLGQGPQFIFQYYEKEERGRGNFPDRFSARQFPNYSSELNVNALLLGDSALYLCASSLSTLEQYFGPGTRLTVT.

The sample holds one count of this clonotype. The genes are TRBV4-3 and TRBJ2-7, with D tentatively TRBD2 (5 bases). The CDR3 is made up of 15 amino acids. The V end was cut by 3 bases, the J end by 3 bases, with 15 bases between. CDR1 and CDR2 from the germline V gene are LGHNA and YSLEER. CDR3 sequence (DNA): TGCGCCAGCAGCCACCGGACTGAACCGCACTACGAGCAGTACTTC. Translating it yields CASSHRTEPHYEQYF.

This clonotype was recorded a few times. The chain joins TRBV21-1 to TRBJ2-4. TRBV21-1 is termed a pseudogene. The CDR3 sequence is 11 residues long. The CDR3 here is CASSKESIQYF. The CDR3 nucleotides read TGTGCCAGCAGCAAAGAGAGCATTCAGTACTTC.

This clonotype came up a few times. V gene TRBV24-1 combines with J gene TRBJ1-1; D is unclear. Deletions cut 9 bases from V and 1 base from J, with 8 bases between. Looked up from germline, CDR1 is KGHDR and CDR2 is SFDVKD. The CDR3 is made up of 12 amino acids. The CDR3 reads CATQTPNTEAFF. The CDR3 coding sequence is TGTGCCACCCAGACACCGAACACTGAAGCTTTCTTT.

The chain uses TRBV7-2 and TRBJ2-1; no clear D gene. The CDR3 is 12 amino acids. Trimming left V 5 bases short and J 6 bases short, with 8 bases between. Germline CDR1 reads SGHTA; CDR2 reads FQGNSA. The CDR3 DNA reads as TGTGCCAGCAGCCGATATCCCAATGAGCAGTTCTTC. It specifies CASSRYPNEQFF.

J is TRBJ1-4 and V is TRBV15; D unresolved. The CDR3 extends over 14 amino acids. The V and J ends lost 3 bases and 13 bases respectively, with 18 bases between them. Germline V gene lookup returns CDR1 LNHNV and CDR2 YYDKDF (reference sequence). The CDR3 region is CATSREQPAGRLFF. CDR3 nucleotides: TGTGCCACCAGCAGGGAACAACCCGCGGGAAGACTGTTTTTT.

This clonotype was observed a handful of times. The rearrangement joins TRBV5-4 to TRBJ2-3; TRBD2 matches 8 bases. V dropped 1 base and J dropped 6; count of bases not matched to a gene: 7. Per the germline V gene, CDR1 is SGHNT and CDR2 is YYREEE (reference sequence). The CDR3 loop spans 15 amino acids. The chain's CDR3 is CASSLRAGVPDTQYF. Written as DNA, the CDR3 is TGTGCCAGCAGCTTGCGAGCGGGAGTACCCGATACGCAGTATTTT.

The rearrangement joins TRBV3-1 to TRBJ2-1; 11 bases are shared with TRBD2. The germline V gene encodes CDR1 LGHDT and CDR2 YNNKEL (reference sequence). V lost 5 bases and J lost 7; bases outside the gene matches: 4. The CDR3 runs to 14 residues. The CDR3 DNA reads TGTGCCAGCAGCGTAGCGGGAGGGTGGAATGAGCAGTTCTTC. Protein product: CASSVAGGWNEQFF.

The chain is built from TRBV7-2 and TRBJ2-5; the D is unclear. The germline V gene has CDR1 SGHTA and CDR2 FQGNSA. V lost 5 bases, J lost 2 bases, and 15 bases lay in between. This CDR3 is built from 15 residues. The chain's CDR3 is CASSVGPHRQETQYF. CDR3 nucleotides: TGTGCCAGCAGCGTCGGGCCCCACCGACAAGAGACCCAGTACTTC.

This clonotype has a handful of counts. This rearrangement joins TRBV7-2 to TRBJ1-5, with D perhaps matching TRBD1 (6 bases). Trimming took off 1 base at V and 7 bases at J, with 11 bases between the two ends. This CDR3 region has 14 residues. Germline CDR1 and CDR2: SGHTA and FQGNSA. DNA of the CDR3: TGTGCCAGCAGCTTAGTTACAGGGACCCAGCCCCAGCATTTT. Protein product: CASSLVTGTQPQHF.

The chain carries TRBV5-5 and TRBJ2-7, with TRBD1 identical over 8 bases. V trimming: 4 bases; J trimming: 3 bases; junction bases outside the gene matches: 6. The CDR3 is 14 amino acids. Germline V gene sequence: CDR1 SGHKS, CDR2 YYEKEE (reference sequence). The CDR3 region is CASSRGTGHYEQYF. CDR3 sequence (DNA): TGTGCCAGCAGCAGAGGGACAGGTCACTACGAGCAGTACTTC. The entire variable domain, with the rest obtained from reference TRBV5-5 and TRBJ2-7, is as follows: DAGVTQSPTHLIKTRGQQVTLRCSPISGHKSVSWYQQVLGQGPQFIFQYYEKEERGRGNFPDRFSARQFPNYSSELNVNALLLGDSALYLCASSRGTGHYEQYFGPGTRLTVT.

V is TRBV7-3 and J is TRBJ2-7, with D unresolved. Germline V gene lookup returns CDR1 SGHTA and CDR2 FQGTGA. Trimming left V 5 bases short and J 2 bases short, with 13 bases between. The CDR3 length is 14 residues. The CDR3 here is CASSLFIGPYEQYF. The DNA of the CDR3 is TGTGCCAGCAGCCTGTTTATCGGGCCCTACGAGCAGTACTTC.

The chain combines TRBV5-1 with TRBJ2-1; 7 nucleotides align to TRBD2. Germline V gene sequence: CDR1 SGHRS, CDR2 YFSETQ. V shed 7 bases, J shed 2 bases, and the junction held 6 bases outside the gene matches. The CDR3 runs 14 residues. CDR3 DNA sequence: TGCGCCAGCGGCGGGAGCCAACCCTACAATGAGCAGTTCTTC. This sequence encodes CASGGSQPYNEQFF.

The chain links TRBV20-1 to TRBJ2-3, with unresolved D. The germline CDR1 and CDR2 sequences are DFQATT and SNEGSKA (reference sequence). The CDR3 is 14 amino acids. The CDR3 sequence: CSQTKGPRTDTQYF. The CDR3 coding sequence is TGCAGCCAAACAAAAGGTCCTCGCACAGATACGCAGTATTTT.

This clonotype was counted between two and nine times. The rearrangement links TRBV5-1 to TRBJ1-1, with D perhaps TRBD1 (6 bases). V gave up 2 bases and J gave up 3 bases, with 23 bases separating them. Germline CDR1 and CDR2: SGHRS and YFSETQ. This CDR3 has 18 residues. Written as DNA, the CDR3 is TGCGCCAGCAGCTTATCTACGGTATGGGGGGCAGGGGACACTGAAGCTTTCTTT. Translating it yields CASSLSTVWGAGDTEAFF.

This chain joins TRBV20-1 and TRBJ2-1, with 8 bases fitting TRBD2. Germline V gene data show CDR1 as DFQATT and CDR2 as SNEGSKA (reference sequence). V trimming: 3 bases; J trimming: 10 bases; junction bases outside the gene matches: 5. The CDR3 runs 12 residues. The CDR3 DNA reads as TGCAGTGCTAGCGGGGGGGCCGAGGAGCAGTTCTTC. It is translated as CSASGGAEEQFF.

The rearrangement links TRBV10-3 to TRBJ2-3, with D tentatively TRBD2 (5 bases). The germline V and J ends were trimmed by 8 bases and 3 bases, with 9 bases remaining between them. Per germline, CDR1 ENHRY and CDR2 SYGVKD. The CDR3 runs 12 residues. In nucleotides, the CDR3 is TGTGCCATCGGCGGGTCAACAGATACGCAGTATTTT. As protein: CAIGGSTDTQYF.

This clonotype was counted ten times or more. The J gene is TRBJ2-3, the V gene TRBV4-3, with a possible D match to TRBD2 (6 bases). CDR1 is LGHNA, CDR2 YSLEER, per germline. Trimming removed 0 bases at V and 4 bases at J, with 11 bases between. This CDR3 is built from 15 residues. CDR3 sequence: CASSQDGRISDTQYF. The CDR3 coding sequence is TGCGCCAGCAGCCAAGATGGGAGGATCTCAGATACGCAGTATTTT.

The V and J genes are TRBV5-6 and TRBJ1-2, with D possibly being TRBD1 (5 bases). Germline V gene sequence: CDR1 SGHDT, CDR2 YYEEEE. The CDR3 sequence is 12 residues long. V shed 3 bases and J shed 8 bases, with 11 bases lying between them. CDR3 DNA sequence: TGTGCCAGCAGCTCCGGGGCGAGGGGCTACACCTTC. Its protein is CASSSGARGYTF. Combining the CDR3 with reference TRBV5-6 and TRBJ1-2 gives the whole variable domain DAGVTQSPTHLIKTRGQQVTLRCSPKSGHDTVSWYQQALGQGPQFIFQYYEEEERQRGNFPDRFSGHQFPNYSSELNVNALLLGDSALYLCASSSGARGYTFGSGTRLTVV.